This record concerns one T cell receptor (beta chain) sequence. Which antigen it targets is not known. Base qualities were left out, and no much larger clone turns up one base away. The entire amount of isolated RNA was reverse transcribed using the High Capacity cDNA Reverse Transcription Kit, so the sequenced TCRB transcripts were expressed ones. Deep immunoSEQ sequencing was applied to naive, central memory and regulatory T cell samples, giving an average of around 4 million total reads per sample. Sorted cells were lysed in RLT buffer and RNA was extracted with DNase-treated RNeasy Micro or Mini kits, depending on cell number. Each cell subset was processed on its own to prevent cross-contamination, while patient and healthy donor samples were processed together. Using the immunoSEQ multiplex PCR, TCRB sequences were amplified from cDNA into 87-bp fragments spanning the CDR3 region. The amplicons were sequenced using the Illumina HiSeq platform. The authors processed their data as follows. Synthetic template baselines were used to correct PCR bias computationally, reads within Hamming distance 2 were collapsed together, and singletons that could not be merged were discarded. Reads were aligned against IMGT so that V, D and J genes, CDR3 length and insertions or deletions at six rearrangement sites could be assigned. Clonotype counts were normalized to sorted cell number within each subset before computing true diversity and Gini coefficients with the tcR R package. Repertoire sharing was quantified using the overlap coefficient calculated on TCRB nucleotide sequences. The source is immuneACCESS, and TCRdb retained only in-frame sequences with V and J called. Part of the clones is not carried over; for the studies checked, unresolved V genes explain less than half of this, and the remainder is unexplained. V, J and clone size are taken as reported in that table, and D and trimming were inferred from the DNA itself. In this sample the table shows about 290,000 clones, around 7.8% of which occur a single time. Roughly 1% of the sample goes to the ten largest clones.

Each donor gave one peripheral blood draw, averaging approximately 0.12 L, which was collected into heparinised tubes. A BD FACSAria II was used to sort naive, central memory, regulatory and stem cell-like memory CD4+ T cells with a panel that included CD45RO, CCR7, CD25, CD127, CD95 and CD27. A purity above 95% was achieved for all sorted populations. PBMCs were isolated immediately by Lymphoprep density gradient centrifugation and stained directly without culture. To minimize batch effects, samples were stained and sorted in pairs, one healthy donor with one patient per experiment. This entry is derived from a study of beta chain features in type 1 diabetes listed by TCRdb under 2018. Regarding the study in general: Mean age, gender distribution, total cell number and subset yield were not different between patients and healthy donors. A total of roughly 100 million sorted cells were examined across all samples, and a strong correlation was observed between cell number per subset and RNA yield. The study compared the TCRB repertoires of sorted circulating CD4+ T cell subsets in recently diagnosed type 1 diabetes patients with those in matched healthy donors. Regulatory and stem cell-like memory subsets were obtained from only 8 patients and roughly 8 healthy donors, while naive and central memory subsets were obtained from all 30 or so donors. What the study reported, not specific to this receptor: Because small numbers of individuals were included in the HLA sub-analyses, any influence of HLA type on TCRB rearrangement was left unresolved. Sequencing cDNA rather than genomic DNA could over-represent highly expressing activated cells, although activation and CD3 levels did not differ between groups. Naive, central memory and regulatory TCRB repertoires appeared more similar among patients than among healthy donors. Type 1 diabetes patients showed a moderate but significant shortening of TCRB CDR3 length in all four CD4+ subsets. At VDJ recombination sites, patients with type 1 diabetes made fewer insertions and deleted more nucleotides, a pattern implying thymic rearrangement abnormalities. Shorter templates might be favored by PCR, yet because patient and control samples were amplified and corrected together, any such skew would affect both groups equally.

Spanning cysteine to phenylalanine, the CDR3 consists of 15 amino acids. The only DNA kept is the CDR3, 45 bases in frame from the first base. Taken from the germline V gene (reference sequence), the CDR1 and CDR2 loops are SGHNT and YYREEE. The trim is 0 bases for V and 4 bases for J, with a gap of 13 bases between the germline ends. The origin of this receptor is a woman in her late teens or twenties in good health. Input material: central memory CD4+ T cells from blood. The chain couples TRBV5-4 to TRBJ1-1, with TRBD1 tentatively as D gene (5 bases match). The sequence in DNA is TGTGCCAGCAGCTTGGAGATAGGGAGGGGCACTGAAGCTTTCTTT. This translates into CASSLEIGRGTEAFF.